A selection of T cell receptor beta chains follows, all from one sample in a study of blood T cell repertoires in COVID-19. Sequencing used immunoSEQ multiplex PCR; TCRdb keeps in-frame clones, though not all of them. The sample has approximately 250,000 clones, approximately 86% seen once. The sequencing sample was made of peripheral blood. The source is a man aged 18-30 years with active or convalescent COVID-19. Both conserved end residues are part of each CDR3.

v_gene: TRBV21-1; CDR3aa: CASSSRIRGRTNTEAFF
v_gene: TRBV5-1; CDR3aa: CASSPPLWGGEYEQYF
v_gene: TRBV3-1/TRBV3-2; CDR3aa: CASSPAGVGNTQYF
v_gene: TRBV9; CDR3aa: CASSVPGGRETQYF
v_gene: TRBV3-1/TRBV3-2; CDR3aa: CASSLTGGEQPQHF
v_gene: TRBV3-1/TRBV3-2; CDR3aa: CASSQETGGGAQYF
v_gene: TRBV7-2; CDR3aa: CASSLGEGYSYEQYF
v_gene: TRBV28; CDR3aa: CASRRQGGNSPLHF
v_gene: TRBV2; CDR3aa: CASSGTGSYNEQFF
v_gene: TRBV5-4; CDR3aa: CASSPTGNEQFF
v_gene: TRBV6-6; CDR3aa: CASSYPGQRPYEQYF
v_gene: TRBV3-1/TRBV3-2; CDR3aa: CASSPPGTDTQYF
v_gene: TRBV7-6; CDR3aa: CASRDSPLNTGELFF
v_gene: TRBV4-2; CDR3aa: CASSLHTGTPYPYGYTF
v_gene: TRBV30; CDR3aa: CAWSQGAISNQPQHF
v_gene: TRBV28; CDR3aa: CASSSYRTASQPQHF
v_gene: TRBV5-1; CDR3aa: CASSLEPRAYGYTF
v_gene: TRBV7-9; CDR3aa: CASSYGQHIGNEQFF
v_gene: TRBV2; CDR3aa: CASSGTGGWAEKLFF
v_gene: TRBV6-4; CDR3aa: CASSDSAGTSNEQFF
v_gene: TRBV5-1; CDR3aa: CASSLTPDTQYF
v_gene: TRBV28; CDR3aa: CASSFHGREDQPQHF
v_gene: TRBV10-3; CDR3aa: CAIRRGDSSSYNEQFF
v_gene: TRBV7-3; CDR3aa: CASSLSPPTARETQYF
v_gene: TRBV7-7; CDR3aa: CASSLLGADQETQYF
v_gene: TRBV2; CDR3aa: CASSEATVGNTIYF
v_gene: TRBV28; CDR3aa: CFAGPGLDYGYTF
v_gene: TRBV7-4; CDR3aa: CGRPRVGQSGGTGNTIYF
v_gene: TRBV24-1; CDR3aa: CATWGGPNEQFF
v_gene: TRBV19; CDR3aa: CASSIPGLAGRGDTQYF
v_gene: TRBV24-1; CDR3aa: CATSDHRLNNYGYTF
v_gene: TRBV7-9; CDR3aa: CASSFGRGNIQYF
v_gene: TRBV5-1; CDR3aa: CASSPDDRGDGYTF
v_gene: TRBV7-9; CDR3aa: CASSPPLGTSPGELFF
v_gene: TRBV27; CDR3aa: CASSPDLPRTSTDTQYF
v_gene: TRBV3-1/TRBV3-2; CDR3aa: CASSQEQGNTEAFF
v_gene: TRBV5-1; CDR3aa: CASYAGQHTDTQYF
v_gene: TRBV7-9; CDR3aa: CASSDREEGSGNTIYF
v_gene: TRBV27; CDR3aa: CASSLGVGRGAYEQYF
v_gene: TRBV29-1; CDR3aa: CSVPNRVPQETQYF
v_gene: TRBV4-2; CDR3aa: CASSQDQGSPLPEQFF
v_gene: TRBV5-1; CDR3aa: CASSLIQGPAEAFF
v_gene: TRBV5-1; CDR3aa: CASSSSLAGDSYEQYF
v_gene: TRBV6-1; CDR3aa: CASSEGTGGTDTQYF
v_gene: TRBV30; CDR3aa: CAWSTGTYEQYF
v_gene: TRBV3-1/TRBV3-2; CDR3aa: CASSEQGLSNQPQHF
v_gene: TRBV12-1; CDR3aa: CASSGGDYGYTF
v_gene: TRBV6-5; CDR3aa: CASRLTGAGDEQFF
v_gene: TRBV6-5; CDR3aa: CASQGTVPYEQYF
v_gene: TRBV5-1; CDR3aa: CASSLHQGGEAFF
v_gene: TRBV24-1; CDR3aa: CATSDSTGRDFEKLFF
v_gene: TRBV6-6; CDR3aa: CASTTRGTGANVLTF
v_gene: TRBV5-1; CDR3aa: CASRRAGERTDTQYF
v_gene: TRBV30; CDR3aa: CAWSTRGGTETQYF